A single T cell receptor (beta chain) is shown here with its context. What it binds is not known. The data originate from a study of beta chain features in type 1 diabetes. The CDR3 consists of 15 residues. The germline V and J ends were trimmed by 4 bases and 6 bases, with 17 bases remaining between them. In germline, CDR1 is SNHLY, CDR2 FYNNEI. CD45RO/CCR7/CD25/CD127/CD95/CD27 staining was used to isolate CD4+ naive, central memory, regulatory and stem cell-like memory cells by sorting. The whole isolated RNA underwent reverse transcription, so sequencing captured expressed TCRB transcripts. Several million reads on average were seen across naive, central memory and regulatory T cell samples. TCRdb keeps only in-frame clones here, not all; method: immunoSEQ multiplex PCR. The sample has around 140,000 clones; approximately 10% are singletons. Study-wide results and caveats: Cells with high TCR expression could be over-represented when cDNA is sequenced. In every one of the four CD4+ subsets, TCRB CDR3s were moderately but significantly shorter in Type 1 diabetes patients.

The sequence was obtained from a middle-aged woman in good health. The genes are TRBV2 and TRBJ2-3; possibly TRBD2 for D (5 bases). The source material was central memory CD4+ T cells from blood. This CDR3 is CASSGRSGDWDTQYF. The CDR3 region has the DNA TGTGCCAGCAGTGGGAGGAGCGGAGATTGGGATACGCAGTATTTT. The whole variable domain, remainder taken from reference TRBV2 and TRBJ2-3, is EPEVTQTPSHQVTQMGQEVILRCVPISNHLYFYWYRQILGQKVEFLVSFYNNEISEKSEIFDDQFSVERPDGSNFTLKIRSTKLEDSAMYFCASSGRSGDWDTQYFGPGTRLTVL.